This T cell receptor (beta chain) was documented in a study of T cells in Graves' hyperthyroidism and ophthalmopathy. General study points: Most clonotypes expanded in thyroid above 0.001 were likewise present in blood.

A remark on this clonotype: Its cognate antigen is unknown.

CDR1 and CDR2 (germline): SGHTA, FQGNSA. Trimming removed 7 bases at V and 6 bases at J, with 7 bases between. This CDR3 spans 10 amino acids. Researchers amplified the TCR beta CDR3 regions from RNA transcripts. Researchers ran a first-round RT-PCR on the TCR CDR3 using the HTBI primer set. TCRdb independently ran MiXCR on the multiplex PCR reads; one entry per CDR3 protein. Of 650,000 to 800,000 distinct CDR3 sequences in the sample, about 45% were seen once. The sample was peripheral blood or thyroid tissue (not recorded which). This chain joins TRBV7-2 and TRBJ2-7; D not resolved. The receptor's source is an adult man with Graves' disease, either hyperthyroidism or ophthalmopathy (not recorded which). CDR3 sequence: CASIRGEQYF. The CDR3 DNA is TGTGCCAGCATCCGTGGCGAGCAGTACTTC.